The entry that follows covers one TCR beta chain sequence. Antigen: not known. The T cells that were sequenced for TCR beta were CD8+ and CD4+ cells from blood. The authors reverse transcribed roughly 0.5 to 1 ug RNA with random hexamers. Amplification of TCR beta CDR3 used immunoSEQ multiplex PCR across 54 Vbeta and 13 Jbeta. In TCRdb, the immunoSEQ multiplex PCR reads were re-called with MiXCR into one record per CDR3 protein. The repertoire holds more than 150,000 distinct CDR3 sequences, with 90% to 95% as singletons. This entry belongs to a study of CD8 T cells in Susac syndrome. Study-level results: The study conceded that its TCR sequencing and HLA analysis involved relatively few individuals.

This TCR was recovered from a human donor in good health. Sequencing input: CD4+ T cells from PBMCs.

CDR3 DNA: TGCAGTGCTAGTAATCAGGGGACTAACTATGGCTACACCTTC. Translated: CSASNQGTNYGYTF. The chain couples TRBV20-1 to TRBJ1-2; maybe TRBD1 (6 bases). Germline assignment: CDR1 DFQATT and CDR2 SNEGSKA (reference sequence). V was cut by 3 bases and J by 0 bases, with 11 bases left in between. CDR3 size: 14 residues.